Below, 14 T cell receptor beta chains from the same sample are listed, as sequenced in a study of a mutant IDH1 vaccine in newly diagnosed glioma. Some clones are missing from TCRdb's copy, which holds only in-frame ones; the method was immunoSEQ multiplex PCR. The sample shows 50,000 to 60,000 clones, about 80% of them seen only once. These receptors are not linked to any known antigen. Time point indicated: week 23, last vaccination. Each dose delivered 300 ug of mutant IDH1 20-mer peptide subcutaneously with imiquimod. Sequencing used PBMCs, obtained from a glioma patient whose treatment included an IDH1 peptide vaccine. Receptors were obtained from a man between 35 and 55 years old with glioma.

The J gene is TRBJ2-3, the V gene TRBV9; 7 bases fit TRBD2. From germline, CDR1 is SGDLS and CDR2 YYNGEE. CDR3 size: 14 residues. V trimming: 4 bases; J trimming: 6 bases; junction bases outside the gene matches: 8. The CDR3 region is CASSPRTSEDTQYF. CDR3 bases: TGTGCCAGCAGCCCGCGGACTAGTGAGGATACGCAGTATTTT.

The chain is built from TRBV30 and TRBJ1-3; perhaps TRBD1 as D (6 bases). V shed 2 bases and J shed 4 bases, with 15 bases lying between them. CDR3 length: 15 residues. CDR1 is GTSNPN, CDR2 SVGIG, per germline (reference sequence). Here the CDR3 reads CAWSTRQAAGNTIYF. For the CDR3, the DNA is TGTGCCTGGAGTACACGACAGGCGGCGGGAAACACCATATATTTT.

The V call is TRBV5-1, the J call TRBJ2-4; 9 bases line up with TRBD1. Germline V CDR1 and CDR2: SGHRS, YFSETQ. Unmatched junction bases numbered 11, after V lost 1 base and J lost 9 bases. The CDR3 covers 16 residues. The CDR3 DNA follows: TGCGCCAGCAGCTTGAACTATTGGGACAGGGAGACCATTCAGTACTTC. This sequence encodes CASSLNYWDRETIQYF.

This clone came up once. The genes are TRBV30 and TRBJ1-1, with TRBD1 matching 7 bases. This CDR3 comprises 13 residues. With V trimmed by 3 bases and J by 4 bases, 5 bases remained unmatched. CDR1 and CDR2 from the germline V gene are GTSNPN and SVGIG (reference sequence). DNA of the CDR3: TGTGCCTGGAGCGGACAGGAGAGCACTGAAGCTTTCTTT. This gives the protein CAWSGQESTEAFF.

Comments on this clone: A junction end diverges from the germline sequence, so it may reflect a read error. The chain recombines TRBV20-1 with TRBJ1-1; D is ambiguous. The CDR3 has 11 amino acids. CDR1 is DFQATT, CDR2 SNEGSKA, per germline (reference sequence). CDR3: CSARENTKAFF. CDR3 bases: TGCAGTGCTAGAGAGAACACTAAAGCTTTCTTT.

The chain joins TRBV4-2 to TRBJ1-1, with D perhaps TRBD1 (5 bases). CDR1 LGHNA and CDR2 YNFKEQ come from the germline V gene. V lost 5 bases and J 4 bases, leaving 11 bases between the germline ends. The CDR3 spans 13 residues. In DNA form, the CDR3 reads TGTGCCAGCAGCAGGGGCGTGGGCACTGAAGCTTTCTTT. This sequence encodes CASSRGVGTEAFF.

This rearrangement joins TRBV5-1 to TRBJ2-2; D perhaps matches TRBD1 (6 bases). CDR3 length: 16 residues. Looked up from germline, CDR1 is SGHRS and CDR2 is YFSETQ. V lost 4 bases and J lost 0, with 13 bases in between. Here the CDR3 reads CASSPRDIPNTGELFF. In DNA form, the CDR3 reads TGCGCCAGCAGCCCTAGGGACATACCGAACACCGGGGAGCTGTTTTTT. The full variable domain, completed using reference TRBV5-1 and TRBJ2-2, is KAGVTQTPRYLIKTRGQQVTLSCSPISGHRSVSWYQQTPGQGLQFLFEYFSETQRNKGNFPGRFSGRQFSNSRSEMNVSTLELGDSALYLCASSPRDIPNTGELFFGEGSRLTVL.

The V gene is TRBV29-1, the J gene TRBJ2-5; D gene ambiguous. V lost 5 bases and J 5 bases, leaving 9 bases between the germline ends. CDR3 length equals 11 residues. The germline V gene has CDR1 SQVTM and CDR2 ANQGSEA. The chain's CDR3 is CSVFGPETQYF. CDR3 nucleotides: TGCAGCGTTTTTGGGCCGGAGACCCAGTACTTC.

The chain links TRBV7-2 to TRBJ2-5; 7 bases fit TRBD1. Looked up from germline, CDR1 is SGHTA and CDR2 is FQGNSA. The CDR3 sequence is 15 residues long. The junction had 5 bases not matched to a gene; V was cut back by 2 bases and J by 2 bases. The DNA for the CDR3 is TGTGCCAGCAGCTTACGCGGCAGGGGGCAAGAGACCCAGTACTTC. It is translated as CASSLRGRGQETQYF.

This chain links TRBV10-2 with TRBJ1-5, with D perhaps matching TRBD1 (5 bases). The V gene lost 3 bases and the J gene lost 5 bases, with 14 bases spanning the gap. Per the germline V gene, CDR1 is WSHSY and CDR2 is SAAADI. The CDR3 is made up of 15 amino acids. CDR3 DNA sequence: TGCGCCAGCAGTGATCCGCCCGGAGGGGATCAGCCCCAGCATTTT. Protein sequence: CASSDPPGGDQPQHF.

This chain uses TRBV6-1 with TRBJ2-5, with TRBD2 matching 8 bases. The germline V gene has CDR1 MNHNS and CDR2 SASEGT. The length of the CDR3 is 18 residues. After removal of 0 bases from V and 2 bases from J, the junction contained 11 bases not matched to a gene. CDR3 loop: CASSEAPISTSGQETQYF. The CDR3 bases are TGTGCCAGCAGTGAAGCCCCCATCTCTACTAGCGGACAAGAGACCCAGTACTTC.

The chain couples TRBV19 to TRBJ1-1, with D tentatively TRBD1 (5 bases). The V gene's germline CDR1 is LNHDA and CDR2 SQIVND (reference sequence). There are 12 residues in the CDR3. V was cut by 7 bases and J by 4 bases, with 10 bases left in between. CDR3 protein: CASKLGGTEAFF. The CDR3 bases are TGTGCCAGTAAATTGGGGGGCACTGAAGCTTTCTTT.

J is TRBJ2-1 and V is TRBV13; 9 positions agree with TRBD2. V trimming: 6 bases; J trimming: 8 bases; junction bases outside the gene matches: 11. CDR1 and CDR2 (germline): PRHDT, FYEKMQ (reference sequence). The CDR3 is made up of 15 amino acids. CDR3 amino acids: CASSPTGTSLYEQFF. The DNA for the CDR3 is TGTGCCAGCAGTCCAACCGGGACTAGCTTGTATGAGCAGTTCTTC. Supplemented by reference TRBV13 and TRBJ2-1, the full variable domain reads AAGVIQSPRHLIKEKRETATLKCYPIPRHDTVYWYQQGPGQDPQFLISFYEKMQSDKGSIPDRFSAQQFSDYHSELNMSSLELGDSALYFCASSPTGTSLYEQFFGPGTRLTVL.

This rearrangement joins TRBV14 to TRBJ1-2; TRBD1 is a possible D gene (5 bases). V gave up 0 bases and J gave up 4 bases, with 12 bases separating them. The CDR3 is made up of 15 amino acids. Germline assignment: CDR1 SGHDN and CDR2 FVKESK. This CDR3 reads CASSQDTRQSYGYTF. The CDR3 nucleotides are TGTGCCAGCAGCCAAGATACCCGACAGAGCTATGGCTACACCTTC.